This T cell receptor (beta chain) was sequenced during a study of blood T cell repertoires in COVID-19. Study summary: Acute and convalescent COVID-19 samples came from the United States, Italy and Spain.

Trimming stripped 8 bases from V and 4 bases from J, with 15 bases between. The CDR3 is made up of 13 amino acids. Germline CDR1 reads MNHNY; CDR2 reads SVGAGI (reference sequence). This clone was detected once. Seattle patients were enrolled during active infection and followed longitudinally. TCRdb's copy holds only in-frame clones and misses some; the assay was immunoSEQ multiplex PCR. The data hold 160,000 or so clones, with roughly 93% observed a single time. Sequencing input: peripheral blood. The TCR sequence derives from an older woman with COVID-19, enrolled during active disease. The rearrangement links TRBV6-6 to TRBJ2-7; the D gene is possibly TRBD2 (8 bases). CDR3 in amino acids: CASREGALYEQYF. The CDR3 bases are TGTGCCAGCCGGGAGGGGGCCCTTTACGAGCAGTACTTC.